The entry below describes one T cell receptor (beta chain). The antigen remains unidentified. Trimming shortened V by 5 bases and J by 4 bases, and 11 bases separated the two germline ends. The CDR3 length is 13 residues. Per the germline V gene, CDR1 is SGHAT and CDR2 is FQDESV (reference sequence). This entry is derived from a study of CD8+CD57+ T cells in acquired aplastic anemia. Study summary: 3.2 ug was the average amount of DNA from sorted CD4+ and CD8+ cells. Average CD4+ read depth in healthy donors was about 10.8 million reads. The study's findings and limits: Patients and controls were found to share fewer than 35 CD8+ CDR3 sequences.

According to the study, genomic DNA was the template for TCR beta VDJ and CDR3 profiling. TCRdb called the reads again in MiXCR, with one record for every CDR3 protein. The repertoire includes roughly 38,000 distinct CDR3 sequences, 76% of them detected once, and 20% to 25% sits in the top ten. The genes are TRBV11-1 and TRBJ1-2, with D possibly matching TRBD1 (5 bases). The sequenced sample was sorted CD4+, CD8+, or CD8+CD57+ T cells (not recorded which) from PBMCs. This clonotype was obtained from a human donor in good health, serving as a control. CDR3 coding DNA: TGTGCCAGCAGCCCCTGGGACGCCTATGGCTACACCTTC. Translated: CASSPWDAYGYTF.